One sample yielded the 16 T cell receptor beta chains listed below, sequenced in a study of T cells after yellow fever vaccination. TCRdb reprocessed the 5' RACE reads via MiXCR and lists one record per CDR3 protein. The profile shows under 600,000 distinct CDR3 sequences, roughly a fifth of them singletons. The sequences come from PBMCs, collected roughly 20 days after the first yellow fever vaccination. The receptor set was obtained from a man aged 18 to 29 who received the YFV17D yellow fever vaccine.

This clonotype was counted between two and nine times. The chain carries TRBV29-1 and TRBJ1-1; 8 nucleotides align to TRBD1. CDR1 is SQVTM and CDR2 is ANQGSEA in the germline V gene. With 6 bases clipped from V and 0 bases from J, the junction kept 6 bases outside the gene matches. The CDR3 totals 14 residues. CDR3 DNA sequence: TGCAGCGTGGATTGGACAGGGATGAACACTGAAGCTTTCTTT. Translation: CSVDWTGMNTEAFF. Looking up the rest from reference TRBV29-1 and TRBJ1-1 gives the full variable domain: SAVISQKPSRDICQRGTSLTIQCQVDSQVTMMFWYRQQPGQSLTLIATANQGSEATYESGFVIDKFPISRPNLTFSTLTVSNMSPEDSSIYLCSVDWTGMNTEAFFGQGTRLTVV.

V and J are TRBV5-1 and TRBJ1-1; 9 bases line up with TRBD1. Germline V gene data show CDR1 as SGHRS and CDR2 as YFSETQ. The ends lost 7 bases at V and 6 bases at J; junction bases unmatched: 10. CDR3 length equals 14 residues. Here the CDR3 reads CASFITGGAAEAFF. The CDR3 nucleotides are TGCGCCAGCTTCATCACAGGGGGCGCGGCTGAAGCTTTCTTT.

This clonotype appeared a few times. The V and J genes are TRBV18 and TRBJ1-6, with D tentatively TRBD1 (5 bases). The CDR3 spans 14 residues. The V gene's germline CDR1 is KGHSH and CDR2 LQKENI. The V end was cut by 3 bases, the J end by 7 bases, with 10 bases between. CDR3 coding DNA: TGTGCCAGCTCACCGCGGGACGGCAATTCACCCCTCCACTTT. Translated: CASSPRDGNSPLHF. The entire variable domain, with the rest obtained from reference TRBV18 and TRBJ1-6, is as follows: NAGVMQNPRHLVRRRGQEARLRCSPMKGHSHVYWYRQLPEEGLKFMVYLQKENIIDESGMPKERFSAEFPKEGPSILRIQQVVRGDSAAYFCASSPRDGNSPLHFGNGTRLTVT.

This clonotype has more than one count but fewer than ten. The V call is TRBV7-2, the J call TRBJ2-3, with D possibly being TRBD2 (6 bases). The germline V gene encodes CDR1 SGHTA and CDR2 FQGNSA. The CDR3 totals 13 residues. V was pared by 8 bases and J by 2 bases, with 11 bases between. The DNA for the CDR3 is TGTGCCAGCCGGGACTCGAACACAGATACGCAGTATTTT. Its translation: CASRDSNTDTQYF.

The chain links TRBV20-1 to TRBJ2-2; D is uncertain. The V end was cut by 4 bases, the J end by 2 bases, with 8 bases between. Germline V gene data show CDR1 as DFQATT and CDR2 as SNEGSKA (reference sequence). This CDR3 has 13 residues. The CDR3 DNA reads as TGCAGTGCTATACCCCTTAACACCGGGGAGCTGTTTTTT. This sequence encodes CSAIPLNTGELFF.

This clonotype showed up just a few times. The CDR3 DNA follows: TGTGCCAGCAGAAGAGGGGGGAACACGAACACCGGGGAGCTGTTTTTT. It codes for CASRRGGNTNTGELFF. V is TRBV25-1 and J is TRBJ2-2; perhaps D is TRBD1 or TRBD2 (6 bases each). Germline CDR1 and CDR2: MGHDK and SYGVNS. Trimming left V 6 bases short and J 0 bases short, with 14 bases between. The CDR3 consists of 16 residues.

This clonotype has more than one count but fewer than ten. The chain combines TRBV5-5 with TRBJ2-3; the D is unclear. CDR3 length: 15 amino acids. The germline V gene encodes CDR1 SGHKS and CDR2 YYEKEE (reference sequence). Trimming shortened V by 0 bases and J by 6 bases, and 14 bases separated the two germline ends. The CDR3 DNA follows: TGTGCCAGCAGCTTGGCCCAGGACCCTCGGGATACGCAGTATTTT. It specifies CASSLAQDPRDTQYF.

V is TRBV10-3 and J is TRBJ2-1, with D perhaps matching TRBD1 (5 bases). Trimming took 6 bases from V and 5 from J, leaving 8 bases between them. The CDR3 spans 12 residues. The germline V gene encodes CDR1 ENHRY and CDR2 SYGVKD. The CDR3 loop is CAIRSRDNEQFF. The CDR3, as DNA: TGTGCCATCAGAAGCAGGGACAATGAGCAGTTCTTC.

This clonotype was counted only a few times. CDR3 in DNA: TGTGCCAGCAGCCAAGATCCCGAGACCCAGTACTTC. It specifies CASSQDPETQYF. V usage is TRBV4-2 and J usage is TRBJ2-5; no definite D call. Germline CDR1 and CDR2: LGHNA and YNFKEQ. Trimming left V 0 bases short and J 5 bases short, with 4 bases between. This CDR3 has 12 amino acids.

This clonotype was observed a few times. The chain recombines TRBV5-5 with TRBJ1-2; weak D call: TRBD1 (6 bases). The V end lost 1 base, the J end lost 3 bases, and 13 bases lay between the germline ends. From germline, CDR1 is SGHKS and CDR2 YYEKEE (reference sequence). The CDR3 contains 15 residues. The CDR3 here is CASSLSQPGDYGYTF. For the CDR3, the DNA is TGTGCCAGCAGCTTGTCCCAACCAGGGGACTATGGCTACACCTTC.

The V and J genes are TRBV15 and TRBJ2-7, with unresolved D. V dropped 0 bases and J dropped 5 bases, with 8 bases sitting between them. CDR1 and CDR2 from the germline V gene are LNHNV and YYDKDF (reference sequence). The CDR3 runs 13 residues. The CDR3 DNA sequence: TGTGCCACCAGCAGAGAACCGGCCAACGAGCAGTACTTC. Residues: CATSREPANEQYF.

This clonotype was seen a few times. This sequence joins TRBV7-2 and TRBJ1-5; the match to TRBD1 covers 7 bases. Germline CDR1 reads SGHTA; CDR2 reads FQGNSA. The V segment lost 5 bases and the J segment 9 bases; nucleotides outside the gene matches: 10. This CDR3 is built from 14 residues. Written as DNA, the CDR3 is TGTGCCAGCAGCCTGGACAGGCAGGGTCGGCCCCAGCATTTT. Translation: CASSLDRQGRPQHF.

Only a few counts were recorded for this clonotype. This chain uses TRBV12-3 or TRBV12-4 with TRBJ2-6; no firm D call. This CDR3 is 15 amino acids long. V lost 4 bases to trimming and J lost 2 bases, with 9 bases between them. CDR3 DNA: TGTGCCAGCAGTTCCCAGGTCGCTGGGGCCAACGTCCTGACTTTC. It translates to CASSSQVAGANVLTF.

Only a few counts were recorded for this clonotype. CDR3 nucleotide sequence: TGTGCCAGCAGTGAGCTGCCTAGCGGGGGCAAAGAGACCCAGTACTTC. This encodes CASSELPSGGKETQYF. The chain combines TRBV2 with TRBJ2-5; TRBD2 matches 10 bases. V shed 3 bases, J shed 3 bases, and the junction held 7 bases outside the gene matches. This CDR3 contains 16 residues. Per the germline V gene, CDR1 is SNHLY and CDR2 is FYNNEI.

The chain recombines TRBV27 with TRBJ2-1; 9 bases agree with TRBD2. CDR3 length equals 15 residues. After removal of 11 bases from V and 3 bases from J, the junction contained 11 bases not matched to a gene. In germline, CDR1 is MNHEY, CDR2 SMNVEV (reference sequence). CDR3 nucleotide sequence: TGTGCCTGCCAGGTTAGGCGGGGGGGCTACAATGAGCAGTTCTTC. It translates to CACQVRRGGYNEQFF.

This clonotype was found many times. V gene TRBV29-1 combines with J gene TRBJ2-5, with 14 bases aligning to TRBD2. Germline loops: CDR1 SQVTM, CDR2 ANQGSEA. This CDR3 comprises 16 residues. V lost 6 bases, J lost 7 bases, and 13 bases stayed unmatched. Here the CDR3 DNA reads TGCAGCGTCGAGCAATCCGGGACTAGCGGGAGCGGGACCCAGTACTTC. It yields the protein CSVEQSGTSGSGTQYF.